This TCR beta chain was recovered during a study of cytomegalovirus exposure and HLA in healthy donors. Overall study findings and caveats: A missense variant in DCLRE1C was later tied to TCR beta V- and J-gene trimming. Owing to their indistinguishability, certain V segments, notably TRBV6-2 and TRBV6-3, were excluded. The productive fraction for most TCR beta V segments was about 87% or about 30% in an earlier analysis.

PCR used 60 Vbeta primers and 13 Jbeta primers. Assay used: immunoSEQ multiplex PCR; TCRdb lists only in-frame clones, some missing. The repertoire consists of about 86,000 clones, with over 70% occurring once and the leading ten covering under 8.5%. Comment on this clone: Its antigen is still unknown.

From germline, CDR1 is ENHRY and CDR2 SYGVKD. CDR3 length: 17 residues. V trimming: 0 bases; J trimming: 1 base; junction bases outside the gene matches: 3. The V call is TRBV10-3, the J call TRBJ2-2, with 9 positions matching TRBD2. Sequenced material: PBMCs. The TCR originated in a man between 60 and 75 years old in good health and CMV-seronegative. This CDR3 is CAISESSAGGNTGELFF. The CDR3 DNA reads TGTGCCATCAGTGAGTCGTCAGCGGGGGGGAACACCGGGGAGCTGTTTTTT.